This is a list of T cell receptor beta chains from one sample in a study of blood T cell repertoires in COVID-19. Measured with immunoSEQ multiplex PCR; TCRdb has only the in-frame clones, and not every one. The table records about 200,000 clones, roughly 84% of them present only once. Specimen: peripheral blood. These receptors all come from a man aged 50 to 60 with COVID-19, enrolled during active disease. The CDR3 runs from the conserved cysteine through the conserved F or W. Each record gives: D gene, V gene, J gene, clone size, CDR3 DNA, CDR3 protein. The D gene is left open where the match is weak. The size entry is marked missing in some rows and otherwise reads once, few, many or a size class.

NA	TRBV6-5	TRBJ2-7	NA	TGTGCCAGCACTACTGAGGGCTTCATCTACGAGCAGTACTTC	CASTTEGFIYEQYF
NA	TRBV4-2	TRBJ2-7	few	TGTGCCAGCAGCCAAGATAGTTTCAACAGGGGGGGCAGGTACGAGCAGTACTTC	CASSQDSFNRGGRYEQYF
NA	TRBV19	TRBJ1-6	NA	TGTGCCAGTAGTATTGAACTCTCCTATAATTCACCCCTCCACTTT	CASSIELSYNSPLHF
NA	TRBV19	TRBJ1-5	NA	TGTGCCAGTATGGCAGGGGCAGGCAATCAGCCCCAGCATTTT	CASMAGAGNQPQHF
NA	TRBV2	TRBJ2-1	once	TGTGCCAGCAGGCTTGGGACACACTCCTACAATGAGCAGTTCTTC	CASRLGTHSYNEQFF
TRBD1	TRBV7-2	TRBJ1-4	NA	TGTGCCAGCAGCTTAGTAGGGGGCGGTGGATTGAGGAGTGAAAAACTGTTTTTT	CASSLVGGGGLRSEKLFF
TRBD2	TRBV7-6	TRBJ2-3	NA	TGTGCCAGCAGCGTAACTAGCGGGAGTATAACAGATACGCAGTATTTT	CASSVTSGSITDTQYF
NA	TRBV11-2	TRBJ1-2	NA	TGTGCCAGCAGCTTCGGGCCGAAGGGGGGCTACACCTTC	CASSFGPKGGYTF
TRBD1	TRBV5-1	TRBJ1-4	NA	TGCGCCAGCAGCTTTGGGGACAGGGAAGCGGGGGAAAAACTGTTTTTT	CASSFGDREAGEKLFF
TRBD1	TRBV2	TRBJ1-2	few	TGTGCCAGCAGGGCTTTCCGGGACAGGGCTATCTATGGCTACACCTTC	CASRAFRDRAIYGYTF
NA	TRBV7-9	TRBJ2-1	NA	TGTGCCAGCAGCTTAAAACGGTTAGGGGACAATGAGCAGTTCTTC	CASSLKRLGDNEQFF
NA	TRBV28	TRBJ1-2	NA	TGTGCCAGCAGTTTGGCTTCATCTTCTCGCCCCTACACCTTC	CASSLASSSRPYTF
TRBD1	TRBV7-9	TRBJ2-3	NA	TGTGCCAGCAGCCATCCGGGACAGGGGAGAGATACGCAGTATTTT	CASSHPGQGRDTQYF
TRBD1	TRBV11-2	TRBJ2-7	once	TGTGCCAGCAGCTCCGGGACAGGGATCTACGAGCAGTACTTC	CASSSGTGIYEQYF
NA	TRBV6-5	TRBJ1-4	once	TGTGCCAGCAGTTACTCGATCGGGGTGTCGGATGAAAAACTGTTTTTT	CASSYSIGVSDEKLFF
TRBD2	TRBV5-1	TRBJ2-2	NA	TGCGCCAGCAGCTTGGTTACTAGCGGGAACACCGGGGAGCTGTTTTTT	CASSLVTSGNTGELFF
NA	TRBV21-1	TRBJ2-7	NA	TGTGCCAGCAGCAAATTTCTGACACACTACGAGCAGTACTTC	CASSKFLTHYEQYF
TRBD2	TRBV29-1	TRBJ2-1	NA	TGCAGCGTTGAAGATGTGTGGACTAGCGGAAATGAGCAGTTCTTC	CSVEDVWTSGNEQFF
TRBD1	TRBV11-2	TRBJ2-2	NA	TGTGCCAGCAGCTGGGGAAGGACAGGGATCACCGGGGAGCTGTTTTTT	CASSWGRTGITGELFF
NA	TRBV21-1	TRBJ2-1	NA	TGTGCCAGCAGGCAGGGGATGAATGAGCAGTTCTTC	CASRQGMNEQFF
TRBD2	TRBV11-2	TRBJ2-3	few	TGTGCCAGCAGCTTAGGGGGACTAGCGGGAGTTATTCGCCCAGATACGCAGTATTTT	CASSLGGLAGVIRPDTQYF
TRBD1	TRBV19	TRBJ1-5	NA	TGTGCCAGTAGTATACAGGGGGCGGGCAACAATCAGCCCCAGCATTTT	CASSIQGAGNNQPQHF
TRBD1	TRBV4-2	TRBJ2-1	NA	TGTGCCAGCAGCCAAGCAGACAGGGAGAATGAGCAGTTCTTC	CASSQADRENEQFF
TRBD1	TRBV7-9	TRBJ2-7	NA	TGTGCCAGCAGCGACAGGGGGCCATACGAGCAGTACTTC	CASSDRGPYEQYF
NA	TRBV5-1	TRBJ1-3	NA	TGCGCCAGCAGCTTGAGGCCAGGCCTTGGAAACACCATATATTTT	CASSLRPGLGNTIYF
TRBD1	TRBV5-4	TRBJ2-1	NA	TGTGCCAGCAGCTCTCCAAGGACAGGGCCCTACAATGAGCAGTTCTTC	CASSSPRTGPYNEQFF
TRBD2	TRBV28	TRBJ2-3	NA	TGTGCCAGCACTTCCTTAGCGGGTACGCAGTATTTT	CASTSLAGTQYF
NA	TRBV27	TRBJ2-1	NA	TGTGCCAGCAGTAACAGAGAGGGTTGGGTTTACAATGAGCAGTTCTTC	CASSNREGWVYNEQFF
NA	TRBV4-2	TRBJ1-6	once	TGTGCCAGCAGCCAGATCCGGGACTATAATTCACCCCTCCACTTT	CASSQIRDYNSPLHF
NA	TRBV7-8	TRBJ2-1	NA	TGTGCCAGCAGCTCGAAAACCGGCAGGGACAATGAGCAGTTCTTC	CASSSKTGRDNEQFF
NA	TRBV2	TRBJ1-4	NA	TGTGCCAGCAGTGAAAGACAGGCAACTAATGAAAAACTGTTTTTT	CASSERQATNEKLFF
TRBD1	TRBV10-3	TRBJ2-3	once	TGTGCCGCCAGGACAGGGGACGCAGATACGCAGTATTTT	CAARTGDADTQYF
NA	TRBV27	TRBJ2-7	NA	TGTGCCAGCAATTTTTTGGGGGGACAGCCCTACGAGCAGTACTTC	CASNFLGGQPYEQYF
NA	TRBV7-3	TRBJ2-3	few	TGTGCCAGCAGCTTAACTGCGGGAACGCAGTATTTT	CASSLTAGTQYF
TRBD2	TRBV11-1	TRBJ2-1	NA	TGTGCCAGCACCCCACTTAGTGGGACTAGCTTTCGGGAGCAGTTCTTC	CASTPLSGTSFREQFF
NA	TRBV7-6	TRBJ2-6	once	TGTGCCAGCAGCTGGAGACAGGGAGGATCTGGGGCCAACGTCCTGACTTTC	CASSWRQGGSGANVLTF
TRBD2	TRBV7-9	TRBJ2-7	NA	TGTGCCAGCAGCCTTCTAGCGGGAAACTACGAGCAGTACTTC	CASSLLAGNYEQYF
TRBD2	TRBV5-8	TRBJ2-3	NA	TGTGCCAGCAGCTCCGGGACTAGCGGCAACACAGATACGCAGTATTTT	CASSSGTSGNTDTQYF
TRBD1	TRBV28	TRBJ1-5	NA	TGTGCCAGCAGTTTATGGACAGGGTCCGGACAGCCCCAGCATTTT	CASSLWTGSGQPQHF
NA	TRBV19	TRBJ1-1	NA	TGTGCCAGCCGGGGGGGCCGGACTGAAGCTTTCTTT	CASRGGRTEAFF
NA	TRBV28	TRBJ1-2	once	TGTGCCAGCAGTTTCCCCCAGGGGAACTATGGCTACACCTTC	CASSFPQGNYGYTF
TRBD1	TRBV11-2	TRBJ2-5	NA	TGTGCCAGCAGCCCAGGGACAGGGGCACAAGAGACCCAGTACTTC	CASSPGTGAQETQYF
NA	TRBV9	TRBJ2-1	NA	TGTGCCAGCAGCGTATTTGATGGTAGCTCCTACAATGAGCAGTTCTTC	CASSVFDGSSYNEQFF
NA	TRBV2	TRBJ2-1	NA	TGTGCCAGCAGTGAAGACAGGAACAATGAGCAGTTCTTC	CASSEDRNNEQFF
TRBD2	TRBV11-2	TRBJ2-1	NA	TGTGCCAGCAGCTTTGGGGGACTAGCGGGCTACAATGAGCAGTTCTTC	CASSFGGLAGYNEQFF
NA	TRBV24-1	TRBJ2-7	once	TGTGCCACCAGTGAGGAGAGCTCCTACGAGCAGTACTTC	CATSEESSYEQYF
NA	TRBV2	TRBJ1-5	NA	TGTGCCAGCCCGGGGGGGGGCGGGAATCAGCCCCAGCATTTT	CASPGGGGNQPQHF
NA	TRBV7-9	TRBJ1-1	NA	TGTGCCAGCAGCAAACGGACAGCTTATGAAGCTTTCTTT	CASSKRTAYEAFF
TRBD2	TRBV10-2	TRBJ2-1	once	TGCGCCAGCAGGGGCGGGAGAAGCGGTGAGCAGTTCTTC	CASRGGRSGEQFF
NA	TRBV5-1	TRBJ1-5	NA	TGCGCCAGCAGCTCGGGAGAGGGCAATCAGCCCCAGCATTTT	CASSSGEGNQPQHF
TRBD2	TRBV29-1	TRBJ2-7	NA	TGCAGCGCGAAGACTAGCGGGACCTTATACGAGCAGTACTTC	CSAKTSGTLYEQYF
TRBD2	TRBV2	TRBJ2-3	NA	TGTGCCAGCAGTGAATCGAACGCAGCGGGGCGGTTAGATACGCAGTATTTT	CASSESNAAGRLDTQYF
NA	TRBV19	TRBJ1-3	NA	TGTGCCAGTACCTCCAGCTCTGGAAACACCATATATTTT	CASTSSSGNTIYF
TRBD1	TRBV7-7	TRBJ2-2	NA	TGTGCCAGCAGCCATCGGACAGGGAGGAACACCGGGGAGCTGTTTTTT	CASSHRTGRNTGELFF
TRBD2	TRBV19	TRBJ2-4	NA	TGTGCCAGTAGGGCGGGAGGGCCAAACATTCAGTACTTC	CASRAGGPNIQYF
NA	TRBV27	TRBJ1-5	NA	TGTGCCAGCAGTTTAAGATGGGGGCTGGGCAATCAGCCCCAGCATTTT	CASSLRWGLGNQPQHF
TRBD1	TRBV18	TRBJ2-3	NA	TGTGCCAGCTCCCCTAACAGGGGAACCCCAGATACGCAGTATTTT	CASSPNRGTPDTQYF
TRBD1	TRBV5-1	TRBJ1-4	once	TGCGCCAGCAGCTTGTTACAGGGGGACGAAAAACTGTTTTTT	CASSLLQGDEKLFF
TRBD1	TRBV19	TRBJ2-3	NA	TGTGCCAGTAGTATAGATATGGGCACACAGGGGGTGAATACGCAGTATTTT	CASSIDMGTQGVNTQYF